The sequence of this T cell receptor beta chain was determined in a study of shared clonotypes between healthy human individuals. Produced via immunoSEQ multiplex PCR; TCRdb's table is partial and in-frame only. The data hold 450,000 to 600,000 clones, with roughly 78% observed a single time. Sequencing used PBMCs. This TCR came from a middle-aged woman in good health. Some clones in this sample may be carry-over from other donors' samples.

CDR3 sequence: CASSPLRGGRYNEQFF. CDR3 nucleotide sequence: TGTGCCAGCTCACCCTTGAGGGGAGGCCGGTACAATGAGCAGTTCTTC. V is TRBV18 and J is TRBJ2-1; D is possibly TRBD2 (6 bases). The V gene lost 3 bases and the J gene lost 4 bases, with 16 bases spanning the gap. From germline, CDR1 is KGHSH and CDR2 LQKENI. The CDR3 loop spans 16 amino acids.